This paragraph covers one TCR beta chain sequence. The protocol was immunoSEQ multiplex PCR, while the TCRdb copy is restricted to in-frame clones and leaves out a portion. The sample lists 85,000 to 110,000 clones; 88% were seen once. The sample comes from a study of T cell responses to AZD1222 COVID-19 vaccine. The TCR originated in an adult in good health. The sequenced sample was peripheral blood, obtained on day 0 of AZD1222 vaccination.

CDR3 loop: CAISGRSTDTQYF. As DNA, the CDR3 is TGTGCCATCAGTGGTAGGTCCACAGATACGCAGTATTTT. This rearrangement joins TRBV10-3 to TRBJ2-3, with unresolved D. This CDR3 region has 13 residues. Trimming shortened V by 4 bases and J by 2 bases, and 7 bases separated the two germline ends. Germline CDR1 and CDR2: ENHRY and SYGVKD.